This T cell receptor (beta chain) was found in a study of shared clonotypes between healthy human individuals. The study, taken as a whole, reports: A small donor pool kept down the genetic and exposure-history diversity that was represented.

Method: immunoSEQ multiplex PCR; TCRdb's copy keeps in-frame clones and lacks some. This sample yields about 500,000 clones, of which roughly three quarters are seen a single time; 12% belongs to the top ten. This CDR3 spans 15 amino acids. V was clipped by 0 bases and J by 7 bases; unmatched bases: 3. Germline loops: CDR1 MNHEY, CDR2 SVGAGI. As regards this clone: No antigen is known for it.

The source is a woman aged 40 to 50 in good health. Some clones in this sample may be carry-over from other donors' samples. The genes are TRBV6-5 and TRBJ2-2, with TRBD2 matching over 9 bases. Sequenced: PBMCs. As DNA, the CDR3 is TGTGCCAGCAGTTACTCGAGCGGGAGGCACGGGGAGCTGTTTTTT. It specifies CASSYSSGRHGELFF.